A selection of T cell receptor beta chains follows, all from one sample in a study of shared clonotypes between healthy human individuals. TCRdb's copy holds only in-frame clones and misses some; the assay was immunoSEQ multiplex PCR. Among roughly 500,000 clones, around 79% were seen once, and the ten largest hold less than 15%. The sequenced sample consisted of PBMCs. Receptors were obtained from a woman aged 40 to 55 in good health. Some clones in this sample may be carry-over from other donors' samples. Each CDR3 is given with its conserved first and last residue. The order of the fields is J gene, V gene, D gene, clone size, CDR3 protein, CDR3 DNA. A D gene is named only where the DNA matches it firmly. Rows may omit the clone size; those that give it use once, few, many or a size class.

j_gene: TRBJ2-1; v_gene: TRBV11-2; d_gene: TRBD2; abundance: NA; CDR3aa: CASSSITGLAFNEQFF; CDR3nt: TGTGCCAGCAGCTCAATAACGGGACTAGCCTTCAATGAGCAGTTCTTC
j_gene: TRBJ2-7; v_gene: TRBV5-1; d_gene: TRBD2; abundance: NA; CDR3aa: CASSFLAGLYSYEQYF; CDR3nt: TGCGCCAGCAGCTTCCTAGCGGGGCTATACTCCTACGAGCAGTACTTC
j_gene: TRBJ1-1; v_gene: TRBV18; d_gene: TRBD1; abundance: NA; CDR3aa: CASSTRQGAGFSEAFF; CDR3nt: TGTGCCAGCTCAACTCGACAGGGGGCTGGATTTTCTGAAGCTTTCTTT
j_gene: TRBJ1-5; v_gene: TRBV6-1; d_gene: NA; abundance: few; CDR3aa: CASSSTENQPQHF; CDR3nt: TGTGCCAGCAGCTCGACAGAGAATCAGCCCCAGCATTTT
j_gene: TRBJ2-7; v_gene: TRBV28; d_gene: NA; abundance: NA; CDR3aa: CASTLGQPSYEQYF; CDR3nt: TGTGCCAGCACCCTCGGGCAGCCCTCCTACGAGCAGTACTTC
j_gene: TRBJ2-5; v_gene: TRBV4-1; d_gene: NA; abundance: NA; CDR3aa: CASSQRSAIMGGETQYF; CDR3nt: TGCGCCAGCAGCCAAAGGTCGGCAATAATGGGCGGAGAGACCCAGTACTTC
j_gene: TRBJ2-1; v_gene: TRBV7-8; d_gene: TRBD2; abundance: NA; CDR3aa: CASSPAGAGDRNEQFF; CDR3nt: TGTGCCAGCAGCCCAGCAGGAGCGGGAGATAGGAATGAGCAGTTCTTC
j_gene: TRBJ2-2; v_gene: TRBV5-1; d_gene: TRBD2; abundance: NA; CDR3aa: CASSKREVAAGELFF; CDR3nt: TGCGCCAGCAGTAAACGGGAGGTAGCAGCCGGGGAGCTGTTTTTT
j_gene: TRBJ2-1; v_gene: TRBV2; d_gene: NA; abundance: NA; CDR3aa: CASSEYYGSLRNEQFF; CDR3nt: TGTGCCAGCAGTGAGTATTACGGGAGTTTGAGGAATGAGCAGTTCTTC
j_gene: TRBJ2-1; v_gene: TRBV7-8; d_gene: TRBD2; abundance: once; CDR3aa: CASSSLAGVINEQFF; CDR3nt: TGTGCCAGCAGTTCACTAGCGGGAGTGATCAATGAGCAGTTCTTC
j_gene: TRBJ2-7; v_gene: TRBV4-1; d_gene: NA; abundance: NA; CDR3aa: CASSQGVGLTYEQYF; CDR3nt: TGCGCCAGCAGCCAAGGGGTGGGATTAACCTACGAGCAGTACTTC
j_gene: TRBJ2-7; v_gene: TRBV7-2; d_gene: TRBD2; abundance: NA; CDR3aa: CASSLGLAEPPRYF; CDR3nt: TGTGCCAGCAGCTTGGGACTAGCCGAGCCCCCTCGGTACTTC
j_gene: TRBJ1-1; v_gene: TRBV2; d_gene: TRBD1; abundance: NA; CDR3aa: CASSFGQGGTEAFF; CDR3nt: TGTGCCAGCAGTTTTGGACAGGGGGGCACTGAAGCTTTCTTT
j_gene: TRBJ2-7; v_gene: TRBV6-1; d_gene: TRBD1; abundance: NA; CDR3aa: CASSDWDRPYEQYF; CDR3nt: TGTGCCAGCAGTGACTGGGACAGGCCCTACGAGCAGTACTTC
j_gene: TRBJ1-4; v_gene: TRBV9; d_gene: NA; abundance: NA; CDR3aa: CASSVTGNLLRNEKLFF; CDR3nt: TGTGCCAGCAGCGTCACAGGGAATCTCTTACGGAATGAAAAACTGTTTTTT
j_gene: TRBJ1-2; v_gene: TRBV5-1; d_gene: TRBD1; abundance: NA; CDR3aa: CASSKGQGGVDGYTF; CDR3nt: TGCGCCAGCAGCAAAGGACAGGGTGGGGTGGATGGCTACACCTTC
j_gene: TRBJ2-1; v_gene: TRBV2; d_gene: NA; abundance: NA; CDR3aa: CATSLVDEQFF; CDR3nt: TGTGCCACCTCACTAGTTGATGAGCAGTTCTTC
j_gene: TRBJ2-2; v_gene: TRBV2; d_gene: TRBD2; abundance: NA; CDR3aa: CASTELAGWGGELFF; CDR3nt: TGTGCCAGCACGGAACTAGCGGGTTGGGGCGGGGAGCTGTTTTTT
j_gene: TRBJ2-3; v_gene: TRBV9; d_gene: TRBD2; abundance: many; CDR3aa: CASSSAPGTSGRAGTDTQYF; CDR3nt: TGTGCCAGCAGCTCAGCCCCCGGGACTAGCGGGAGGGCCGGAACAGATACGCAGTATTTT
j_gene: TRBJ2-7; v_gene: TRBV19; d_gene: TRBD1; abundance: NA; CDR3aa: CASIPPGQGYEQYF; CDR3nt: TGTGCCAGTATTCCACCGGGACAGGGGTACGAGCAGTACTTC
j_gene: TRBJ1-5; v_gene: TRBV18; d_gene: TRBD1; abundance: NA; CDR3aa: CASSPRQTGESNQPQHF; CDR3nt: TGTGCCAGCTCACCACGACAGACAGGGGAGAGCAATCAGCCCCAGCATTTT
j_gene: TRBJ2-7; v_gene: TRBV4-2; d_gene: TRBD2; abundance: NA; CDR3aa: CASSQESGASYEQYF; CDR3nt: TGTGCCAGCAGCCAGGAGAGCGGGGCCTCCTACGAGCAGTACTTC
j_gene: TRBJ2-5; v_gene: TRBV7-7; d_gene: TRBD2; abundance: NA; CDR3aa: CASSLGLAETQYF; CDR3nt: TGTGCTAGCAGTTTGGGACTAGCCGAGACCCAGTACTTC
j_gene: TRBJ2-5; v_gene: TRBV2; d_gene: NA; abundance: NA; CDR3aa: CASSPGQETQYF; CDR3nt: TGTGCCAGCAGTCCGGGCCAGGAGACCCAGTACTTC
j_gene: TRBJ2-1; v_gene: TRBV6-6; d_gene: TRBD2; abundance: NA; CDR3aa: CASSYPGLAGSNEQFF; CDR3nt: TGTGCCAGCAGTTACCCGGGACTAGCGGGATCCAATGAGCAGTTCTTC
j_gene: TRBJ1-4; v_gene: TRBV4-1; d_gene: NA; abundance: NA; CDR3aa: CASSQGSDYREKLFF; CDR3nt: TGCGCCAGCAGCCAAGGCTCAGACTATCGGGAAAAACTGTTTTTT
j_gene: TRBJ1-2; v_gene: TRBV19; d_gene: NA; abundance: NA; CDR3aa: CASSPEIGVRGYTF; CDR3nt: TGTGCCAGTAGTCCCGAAATCGGGGTGCGAGGCTACACCTTC
j_gene: TRBJ2-3; v_gene: TRBV28; d_gene: TRBD1; abundance: NA; CDR3aa: CASSLGTGTIDTQYF; CDR3nt: TGTGCCAGCAGTCTAGGGACAGGGACGATTGATACGCAGTATTTT
j_gene: TRBJ2-1; v_gene: TRBV5-1; d_gene: NA; abundance: NA; CDR3aa: CASSSPFGGGLYNEQFF; CDR3nt: TGCGCCAGCAGCTCCCCGTTTGGGGGAGGTCTCTACAATGAGCAGTTCTTC
j_gene: TRBJ2-7; v_gene: TRBV10-3; d_gene: NA; abundance: NA; CDR3aa: CAISLGTLYEQYF; CDR3nt: TGTGCCATCAGTCTCGGGACCCTCTACGAGCAGTACTTC
j_gene: TRBJ2-3; v_gene: TRBV19; d_gene: TRBD2; abundance: many; CDR3aa: CASSTLAASTDTQYF; CDR3nt: TGTGCCAGTAGTACACTAGCGGCTAGCACAGATACGCAGTATTTT
j_gene: TRBJ2-1; v_gene: TRBV7-9; d_gene: NA; abundance: NA; CDR3aa: CASSSTSGEQFF; CDR3nt: TGTGCCAGCAGCTCCACCTCGGGTGAGCAGTTCTTC
j_gene: TRBJ2-7; v_gene: TRBV7-2; d_gene: NA; abundance: NA; CDR3aa: CASRRTGPYEQYF; CDR3nt: TGTGCCAGCAGGCGGACGGGTCCCTACGAGCAGTACTTC
j_gene: TRBJ2-2; v_gene: TRBV6-5; d_gene: NA; abundance: NA; CDR3aa: CASSYGQVLAGELFF; CDR3nt: TGTGCCAGCAGTTACGGGCAGGTACTCGCCGGGGAGCTGTTTTTT
j_gene: TRBJ2-7; v_gene: TRBV19; d_gene: NA; abundance: NA; CDR3aa: CASSMSASSSYEQYF; CDR3nt: TGTGCCAGTAGTATGTCAGCTTCGAGCTCCTACGAGCAGTACTTC
j_gene: TRBJ2-7; v_gene: TRBV6-6; d_gene: NA; abundance: NA; CDR3aa: CASSPRGPYEQYF; CDR3nt: TGTGCCAGCAGCCCAAGGGGTCCCTACGAGCAGTACTTC
j_gene: TRBJ2-5; v_gene: TRBV5-1; d_gene: NA; abundance: once; CDR3aa: CASSGGPQETQYF; CDR3nt: TGCGCCAGCAGTGGGGGCCCCCAAGAGACCCAGTACTTC
j_gene: TRBJ2-1; v_gene: TRBV6-1; d_gene: NA; abundance: NA; CDR3aa: CASSAAFGEQFF; CDR3nt: TGTGCCAGCAGTGCGGCATTTGGTGAGCAGTTCTTC
j_gene: TRBJ2-7; v_gene: TRBV2; d_gene: NA; abundance: NA; CDR3aa: CASSSNSGYEQYF; CDR3nt: TGTGCCAGCAGTTCTAACAGCGGCTACGAGCAGTACTTC
j_gene: TRBJ2-7; v_gene: TRBV5-4; d_gene: TRBD1; abundance: NA; CDR3aa: CASSLPGTGVREQYF; CDR3nt: TGTGCCAGCAGCTTGCCCGGGACAGGGGTGAGGGAGCAGTACTTC
j_gene: TRBJ1-2; v_gene: TRBV2; d_gene: NA; abundance: NA; CDR3aa: CASRAGSGYTF; CDR3nt: TGTGCCAGCAGGGCAGGGAGCGGCTACACCTTC
j_gene: TRBJ1-5; v_gene: TRBV30; d_gene: NA; abundance: NA; CDR3aa: CAWSVQGDQPQHF; CDR3nt: TGTGCCTGGAGTGTACAGGGTGATCAGCCCCAGCATTTT
j_gene: TRBJ2-1; v_gene: TRBV6-4; d_gene: TRBD2; abundance: once; CDR3aa: CASSPASGRISEQFF; CDR3nt: TGTGCCAGCAGTCCTGCTAGCGGCCGAATCAGTGAGCAGTTCTTC
j_gene: TRBJ1-1; v_gene: TRBV27; d_gene: NA; abundance: NA; CDR3aa: CASSRGTQNTEAFF; CDR3nt: TGTGCCAGCAGCCGTGGGACGCAGAACACTGAAGCTTTCTTT
j_gene: TRBJ1-3; v_gene: TRBV30; d_gene: NA; abundance: NA; CDR3aa: CAWSGVNSGNTIYF; CDR3nt: TGTGCCTGGAGCGGGGTCAACTCTGGAAACACCATATATTTT
j_gene: TRBJ2-3; v_gene: TRBV5-4; d_gene: TRBD2; abundance: NA; CDR3aa: CASSPAGRLRDTQYF; CDR3nt: TGTGCCAGCAGCCCAGCGGGACGGCTTAGAGATACGCAGTATTTT
j_gene: TRBJ2-1; v_gene: TRBV7-2; d_gene: NA; abundance: NA; CDR3aa: CASSLDTGSYNEQFF; CDR3nt: TGTGCCAGCAGCTTAGATACGGGGAGCTACAATGAGCAGTTCTTC
j_gene: TRBJ2-2; v_gene: TRBV15; d_gene: NA; abundance: NA; CDR3aa: CATSSDYNTGELFF; CDR3nt: TGTGCCACCAGCAGCGATTACAACACCGGGGAGCTGTTTTTT